The entry below gives a single TCR beta chain sequence along with its context. Antigen specificity is unknown. These data originate in a study of T cell responses to AZD1222 COVID-19 vaccine. Regarding the study as a whole: Vaccination with two AZD1222 doses was followed by a rise in Spike-specific TCR breadth and depth. Spike-wide vaccine-associated CD4 TCRs dominated at 160-218 and 743-854. Only 5 to 7 AZD1222 recipients were seropositive at baseline.

Trimming took 0 bases from V and 4 from J; bases not matched to a gene: 10. The germline CDR1 and CDR2 sequences are LGHNA and YSLEER. This CDR3 comprises 18 residues. Assay used: immunoSEQ multiplex PCR; TCRdb lists only in-frame clones, some missing. Found here are 95,000 to 150,000 clones, roughly 87% of them singletons; the top ten hold around 10%. The receptor's source is an adult in good health. V and J are TRBV4-3 and TRBJ2-2, with 8 bases lining up with TRBD1. Specimen: peripheral blood, collected on day 0 of AZD1222 vaccination. CDR3 amino acids: CASSQEGGRGRVTGELFF. The CDR3 DNA follows: TGCGCCAGCAGCCAAGAAGGGGGCAGGGGGCGGGTCACCGGGGAGCTGTTTTTT.